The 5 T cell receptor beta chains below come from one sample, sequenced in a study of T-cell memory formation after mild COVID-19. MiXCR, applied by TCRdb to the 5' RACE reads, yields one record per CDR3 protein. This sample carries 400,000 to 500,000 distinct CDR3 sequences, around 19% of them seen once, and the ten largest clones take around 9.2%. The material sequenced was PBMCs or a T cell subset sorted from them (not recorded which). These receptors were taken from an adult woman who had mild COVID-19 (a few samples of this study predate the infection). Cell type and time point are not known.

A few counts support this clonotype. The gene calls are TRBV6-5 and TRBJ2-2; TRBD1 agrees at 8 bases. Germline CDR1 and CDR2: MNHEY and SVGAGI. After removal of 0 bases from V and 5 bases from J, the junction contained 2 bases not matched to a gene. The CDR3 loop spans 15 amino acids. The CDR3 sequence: CASSYSGQGTGELFF. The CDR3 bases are TGTGCCAGCAGTTACTCCGGACAGGGTACCGGGGAGCTGTTTTTT.

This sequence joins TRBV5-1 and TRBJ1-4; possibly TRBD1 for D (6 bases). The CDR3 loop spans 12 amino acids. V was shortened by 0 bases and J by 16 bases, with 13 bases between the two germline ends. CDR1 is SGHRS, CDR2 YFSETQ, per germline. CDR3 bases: TGCGCCAGCAGCTTGGATGGGGCAGGGGAGTTTTTT. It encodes CASSLDGAGEFF.

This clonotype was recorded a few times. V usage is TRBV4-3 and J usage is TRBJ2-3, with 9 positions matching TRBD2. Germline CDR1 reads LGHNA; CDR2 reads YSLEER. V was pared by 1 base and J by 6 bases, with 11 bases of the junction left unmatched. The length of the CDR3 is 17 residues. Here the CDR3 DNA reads TGCGCCAGCAGCCAAGTTAGGTCTAGCGGGAAGCCGGATACGCAGTATTTT. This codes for CASSQVRSSGKPDTQYF.

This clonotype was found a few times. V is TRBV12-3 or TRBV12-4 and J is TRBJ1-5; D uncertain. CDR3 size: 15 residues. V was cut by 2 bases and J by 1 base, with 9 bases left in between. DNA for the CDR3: TGTGCCAGCAGTTTATGGGGAAGCAGCAATCAGCCCCAGCATTTT. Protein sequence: CASSLWGSSNQPQHF.

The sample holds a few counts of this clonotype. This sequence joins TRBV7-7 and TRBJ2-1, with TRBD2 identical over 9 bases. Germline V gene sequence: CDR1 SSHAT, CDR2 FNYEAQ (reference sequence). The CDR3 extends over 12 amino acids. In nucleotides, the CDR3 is TGTGCTAGCTCTAGCGGGAACAATGAGCAGTTCTTC. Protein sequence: CASSSGNNEQFF.